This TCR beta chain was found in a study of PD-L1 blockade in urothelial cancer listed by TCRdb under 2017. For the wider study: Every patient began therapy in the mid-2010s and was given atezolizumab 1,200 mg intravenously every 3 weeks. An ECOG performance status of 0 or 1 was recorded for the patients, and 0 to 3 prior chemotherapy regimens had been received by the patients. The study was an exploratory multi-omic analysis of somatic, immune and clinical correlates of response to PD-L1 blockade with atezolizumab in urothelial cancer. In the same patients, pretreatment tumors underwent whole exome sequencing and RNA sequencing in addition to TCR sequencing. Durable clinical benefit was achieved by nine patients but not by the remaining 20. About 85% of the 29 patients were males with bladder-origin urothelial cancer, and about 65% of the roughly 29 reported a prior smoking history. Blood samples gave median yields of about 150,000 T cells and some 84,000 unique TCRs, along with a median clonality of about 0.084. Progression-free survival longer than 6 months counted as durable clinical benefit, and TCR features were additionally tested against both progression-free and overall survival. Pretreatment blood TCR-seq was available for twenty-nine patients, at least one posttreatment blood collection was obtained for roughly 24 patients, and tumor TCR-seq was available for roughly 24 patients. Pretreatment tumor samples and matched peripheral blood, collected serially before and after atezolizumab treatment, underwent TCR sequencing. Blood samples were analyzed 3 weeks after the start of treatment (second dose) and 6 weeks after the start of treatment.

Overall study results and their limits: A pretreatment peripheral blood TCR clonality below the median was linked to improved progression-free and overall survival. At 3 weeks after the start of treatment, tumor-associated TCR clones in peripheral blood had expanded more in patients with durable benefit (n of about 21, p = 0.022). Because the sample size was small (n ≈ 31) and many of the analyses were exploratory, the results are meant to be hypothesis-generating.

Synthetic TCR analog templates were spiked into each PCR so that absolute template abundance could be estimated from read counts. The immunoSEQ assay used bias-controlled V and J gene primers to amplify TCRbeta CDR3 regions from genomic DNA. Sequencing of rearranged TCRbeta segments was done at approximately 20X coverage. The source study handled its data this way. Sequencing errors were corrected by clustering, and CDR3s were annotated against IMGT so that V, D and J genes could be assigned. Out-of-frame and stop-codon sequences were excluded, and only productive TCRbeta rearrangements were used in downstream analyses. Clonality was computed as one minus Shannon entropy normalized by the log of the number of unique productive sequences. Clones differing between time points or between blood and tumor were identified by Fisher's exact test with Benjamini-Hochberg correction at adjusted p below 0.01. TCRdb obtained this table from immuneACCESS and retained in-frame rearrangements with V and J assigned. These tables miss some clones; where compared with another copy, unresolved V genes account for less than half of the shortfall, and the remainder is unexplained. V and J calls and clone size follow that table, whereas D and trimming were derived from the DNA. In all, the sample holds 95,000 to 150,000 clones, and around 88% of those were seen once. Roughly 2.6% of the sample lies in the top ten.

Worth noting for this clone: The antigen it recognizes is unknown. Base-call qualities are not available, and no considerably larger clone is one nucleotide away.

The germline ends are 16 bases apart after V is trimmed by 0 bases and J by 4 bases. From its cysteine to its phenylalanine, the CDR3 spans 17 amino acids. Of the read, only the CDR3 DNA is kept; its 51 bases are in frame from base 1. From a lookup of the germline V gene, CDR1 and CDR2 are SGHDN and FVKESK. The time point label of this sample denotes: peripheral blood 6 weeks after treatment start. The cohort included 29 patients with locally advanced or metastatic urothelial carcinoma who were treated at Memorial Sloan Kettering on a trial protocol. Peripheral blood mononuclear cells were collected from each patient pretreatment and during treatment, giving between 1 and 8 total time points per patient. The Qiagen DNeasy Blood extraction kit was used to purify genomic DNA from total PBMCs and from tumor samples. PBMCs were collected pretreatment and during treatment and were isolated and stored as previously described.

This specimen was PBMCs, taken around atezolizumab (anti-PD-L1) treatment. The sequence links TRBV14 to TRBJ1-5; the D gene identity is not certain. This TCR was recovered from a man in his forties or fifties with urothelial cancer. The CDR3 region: CASSQDLGGRINQPQHF. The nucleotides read TGTGCCAGCAGCCAAGATCTGGGAGGACGAATTAATCAGCCCCAGCATTTT. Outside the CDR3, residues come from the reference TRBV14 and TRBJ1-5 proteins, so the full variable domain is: EAGVTQFPSHSVIEKGQTVTLRCDPISGHDNLYWYRRVMGKEIKFLLHFVKESKQDESGMPNNRFLAERTGGTYSTLKVQPAELEDSGVYFCASSQDLGGRINQPQHFGDGTRLSIL.